The sequence of this T cell receptor (beta chain) was determined in a study of T cell responses to AZD1222 COVID-19 vaccine. Sequencing was performed with immunoSEQ multiplex PCR; in TCRdb, only in-frame clones are kept and a portion is missing. The sample contains roughly 180,000 clones, around 94% of which appear only once. Between the trimmed V and J ends, which lost 10 bases and 5 bases, there was a span of 8 bases. Germline lookup yields CDR1 MNHEY and CDR2 SVGAGI. The CDR3 loop spans 10 amino acids. V gene TRBV6-5 combines with J gene TRBJ1-1; D unclear. This sequence originates from an adult who received the AZD1222 COVID-19 vaccine. This specimen was peripheral blood, taken 28 days after the second AZD1222 dose. CDR3 sequence reads: CATKWTEAFF. CDR3 nucleotides: TGTGCCACCAAATGGACTGAAGCTTTCTTT.